This T cell receptor (beta chain) was found in a study of cytomegalovirus exposure and HLA in healthy donors. Study-level results: In the 120 validation repertoires, a later analysis found that first-cohort TCR clusters tended to co-occur. Three chains linked to CMV were shown in vitro to be specific for CMV antigens. The authors enumerated over 150 TCR beta chains as linked to cytomegalovirus. Reports described diagnosis of cytomegalovirus status by the classifier as highly specific and sensitive.

The V gene lost 6 bases and the J gene lost 4 bases, with 17 bases spanning the gap. The germline V gene encodes CDR1 LNHDA and CDR2 SQIVND (reference sequence). The CDR3 extends over 15 amino acids. To note about this clone: The antigen remains undetermined.

Profiling relied on immunoSEQ multiplex PCR, and the TCRdb table lists in-frame clones only, not all of them. The sample shows about 360,000 clones, 86% of them seen only once. The TCR comes from a woman aged 18-30 years in good health and CMV-seronegative. Sequencing was carried out using PBMCs. This chain connects TRBV19 to TRBJ2-3; D perhaps matches TRBD1 (5 bases). DNA for the CDR3: TGTGCCAGTAGAGAAAAGGCAGGGAAATCAGATACGCAGTATTTT. This translates into CASREKAGKSDTQYF.